This TCR beta chain was identified in a study of CD8 T cells in Susac syndrome. Study-wide results and caveats: As the study acknowledged, the number of individuals in its TCR sequencing and HLA analysis was relatively small.

On this clonotype itself: Its cognate antigen is unknown.

An input of roughly 0.45 to 1 ug of RNA was subjected to reverse transcription using random hexamers. TCRdb reprocessed the immunoSEQ multiplex PCR reads via MiXCR and lists one record per CDR3 protein. Found here are a few hundred thousand distinct CDR3 sequences, about 91% of them singletons; the top ten hold 0.18%. Germline-derived CDR1 and CDR2 are MNHEY and SVGEGT. Deletions cut 7 bases from V and 5 bases from J, with 18 bases between. This CDR3 has 15 residues. CD8+ and CD4+ T cells taken from blood had their TCR beta sequenced. Material for sequencing was CD8+ T cells from PBMCs. The chain employs TRBV6-2 or TRBV6-3 and TRBJ2-1, with D perhaps TRBD1 (6 bases). This sequence was found in a human donor with multiple sclerosis. The CDR3 DNA reads as TGTGCCAGCAATCAAGGGGGAATAGCCCACAATGAGCAGTTCTTC. Protein: CASNQGGIAHNEQFF.